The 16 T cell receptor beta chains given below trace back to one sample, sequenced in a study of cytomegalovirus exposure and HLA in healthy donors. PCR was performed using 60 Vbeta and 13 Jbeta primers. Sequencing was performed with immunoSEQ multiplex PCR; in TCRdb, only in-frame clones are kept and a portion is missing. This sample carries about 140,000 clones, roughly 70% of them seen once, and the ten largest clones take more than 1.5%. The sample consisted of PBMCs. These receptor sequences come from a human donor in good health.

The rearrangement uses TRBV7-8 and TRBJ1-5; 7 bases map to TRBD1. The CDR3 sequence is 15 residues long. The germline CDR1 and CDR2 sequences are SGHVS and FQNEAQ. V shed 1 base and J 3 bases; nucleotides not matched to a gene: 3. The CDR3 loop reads CASSLGDSFNQPQHF. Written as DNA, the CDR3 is TGTGCCAGCAGCTTAGGGGACAGTTTCAATCAGCCCCAGCATTTT.

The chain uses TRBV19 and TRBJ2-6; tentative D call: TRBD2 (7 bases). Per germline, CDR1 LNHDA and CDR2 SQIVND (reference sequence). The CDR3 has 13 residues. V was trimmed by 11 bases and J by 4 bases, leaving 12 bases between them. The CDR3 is CAVRGAGANVLTF. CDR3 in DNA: TGTGCCGTTCGGGGGGCCGGGGCCAACGTCCTGACTTTC.

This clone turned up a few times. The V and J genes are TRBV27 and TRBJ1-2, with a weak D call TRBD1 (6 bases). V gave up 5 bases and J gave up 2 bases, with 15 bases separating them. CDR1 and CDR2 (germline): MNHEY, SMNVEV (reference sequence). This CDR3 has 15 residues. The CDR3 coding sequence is TGTGCCAGCAGTGAGGGGTGGGGACAAAACTATGGCTACACCTTC. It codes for CASSEGWGQNYGYTF.

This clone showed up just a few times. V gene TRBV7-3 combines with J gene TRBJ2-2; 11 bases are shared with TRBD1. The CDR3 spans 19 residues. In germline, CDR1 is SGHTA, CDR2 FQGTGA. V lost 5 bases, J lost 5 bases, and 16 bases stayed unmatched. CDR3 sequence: CASSPNTLSGQGGTGELFF. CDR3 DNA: TGTGCCAGCAGCCCCAACACTTTGTCGGGACAGGGGGGAACCGGGGAGCTGTTTTTT.

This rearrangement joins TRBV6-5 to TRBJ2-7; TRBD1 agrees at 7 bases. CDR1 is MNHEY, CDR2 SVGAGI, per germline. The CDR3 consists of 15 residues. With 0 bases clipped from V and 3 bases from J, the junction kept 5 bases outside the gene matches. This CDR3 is CASSYSGTANYEQYF. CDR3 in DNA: TGTGCCAGCAGTTACTCCGGGACAGCCAACTACGAGCAGTACTTC.

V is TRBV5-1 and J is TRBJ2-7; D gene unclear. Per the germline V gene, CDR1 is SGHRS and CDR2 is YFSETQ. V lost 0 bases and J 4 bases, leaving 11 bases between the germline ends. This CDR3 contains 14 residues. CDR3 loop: CASSLGAGFYEQYF. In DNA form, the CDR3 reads TGCGCCAGCAGCTTGGGGGCAGGATTTTACGAGCAGTACTTC.

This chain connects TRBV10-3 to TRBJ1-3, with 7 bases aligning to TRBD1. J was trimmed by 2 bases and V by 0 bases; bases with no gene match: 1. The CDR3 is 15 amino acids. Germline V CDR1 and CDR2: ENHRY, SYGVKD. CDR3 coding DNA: TGTGCCATCAGTGAGTCGACAGGGCCTGGAAACACCATATATTTT. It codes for CAISESTGPGNTIYF.

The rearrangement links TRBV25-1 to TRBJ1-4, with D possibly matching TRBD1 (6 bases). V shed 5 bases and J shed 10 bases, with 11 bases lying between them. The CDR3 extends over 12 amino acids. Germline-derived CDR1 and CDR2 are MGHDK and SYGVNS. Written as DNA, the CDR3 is TGTGCCAGCAGTTCAGGGGTGGGAAAACTGTTTTTT. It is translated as CASSSGVGKLFF.

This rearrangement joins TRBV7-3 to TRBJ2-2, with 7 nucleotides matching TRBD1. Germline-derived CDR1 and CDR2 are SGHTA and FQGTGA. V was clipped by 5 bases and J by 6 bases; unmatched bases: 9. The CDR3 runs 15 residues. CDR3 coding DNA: TGTGCCAGCAGCGCGAACAGGGGTGTTGCCGGGGAGCTGTTTTTT. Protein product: CASSANRGVAGELFF.

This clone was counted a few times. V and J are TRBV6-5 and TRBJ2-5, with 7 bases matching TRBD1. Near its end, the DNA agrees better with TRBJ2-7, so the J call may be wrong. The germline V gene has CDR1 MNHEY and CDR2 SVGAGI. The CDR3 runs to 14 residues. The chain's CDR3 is CASSSTGRAYEQYF. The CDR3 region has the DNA TGTGCCAGCAGTTCGACAGGGAGAGCCTACGAGCAGTACTTC.

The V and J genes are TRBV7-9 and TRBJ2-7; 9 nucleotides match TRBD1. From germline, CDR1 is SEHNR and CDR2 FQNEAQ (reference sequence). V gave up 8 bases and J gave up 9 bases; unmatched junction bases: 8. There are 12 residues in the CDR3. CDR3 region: CASGNRGQGQYF. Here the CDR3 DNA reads TGTGCCAGCGGGAACAGGGGGCAGGGGCAGTACTTC. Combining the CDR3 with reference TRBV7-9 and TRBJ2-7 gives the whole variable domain DTGVSQNPRHKITKRGQNVTFRCDPISEHNRLYWYRQTLGQGPEFLTYFQNEAQLEKSRLLSDRFSAERPKGSFSTLEIQRTEQGDSAMYLCASGNRGQGQYFGPGTRLTVT.

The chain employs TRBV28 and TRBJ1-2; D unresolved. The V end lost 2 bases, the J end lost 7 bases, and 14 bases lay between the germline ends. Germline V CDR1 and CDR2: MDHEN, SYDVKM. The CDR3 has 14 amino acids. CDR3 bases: TGTGCCAGCAGTTTACGGATCCCGCGGGGTGGCTACACCTTC. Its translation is CASSLRIPRGGYTF.

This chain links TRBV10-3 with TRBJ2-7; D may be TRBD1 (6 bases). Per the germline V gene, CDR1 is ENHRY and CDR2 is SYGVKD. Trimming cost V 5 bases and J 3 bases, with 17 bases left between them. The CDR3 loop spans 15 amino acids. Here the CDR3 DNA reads TGTGCCATCAGTCCCTCCGGACCCAGGGGCTACGAGCAGTACTTC. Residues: CAISPSGPRGYEQYF.

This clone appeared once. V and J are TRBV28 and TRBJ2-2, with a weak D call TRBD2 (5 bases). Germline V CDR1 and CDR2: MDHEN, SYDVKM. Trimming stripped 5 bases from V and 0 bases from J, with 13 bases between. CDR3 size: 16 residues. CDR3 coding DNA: TGTGCCAGCAGTCCTCGGGTAGCGACGAACACCGGGGAGCTGTTTTTT. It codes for CASSPRVATNTGELFF.

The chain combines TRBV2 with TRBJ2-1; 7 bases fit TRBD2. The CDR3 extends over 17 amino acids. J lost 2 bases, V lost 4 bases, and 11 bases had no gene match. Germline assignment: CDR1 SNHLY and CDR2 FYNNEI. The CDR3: CASSGPGGGSPYNEQFF. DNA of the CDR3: TGTGCCAGCAGTGGACCTGGGGGGGGGAGTCCCTACAATGAGCAGTTCTTC.

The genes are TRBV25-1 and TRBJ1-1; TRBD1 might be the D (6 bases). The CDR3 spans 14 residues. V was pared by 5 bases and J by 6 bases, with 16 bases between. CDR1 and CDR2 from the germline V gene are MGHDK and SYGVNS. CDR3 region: CASSPQGRAAEAFF. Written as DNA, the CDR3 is TGTGCCAGCAGTCCCCAGGGGAGGGCAGCTGAAGCTTTCTTT.